The 29 T cell receptor beta chains reported below all come from one sample, sequenced in a study of blood T cell repertoires in COVID-19 (dated by TCRdb to 2018 to 2021). Receptors were amplified or captured by the immunoSEQ multiplex PCR assay. This immuneACCESS table, as held by TCRdb, lists in-frame sequences with V and J called but not all clones. Of the missing ones, under half trace to an unresolved V gene in checked studies; the others have no known cause. The sample includes tens of thousands of clones, with roughly nine tenths observed a single time. 9.9% of the sample goes to the ten largest clones. Sample: peripheral blood. The source of these receptors is a human donor in a cohort sampled during active COVID-19.

This clone showed up just a few times. The chain recombines TRBV4-1 with TRBJ2-7, with 10 bases that match TRBD2. Germline V gene sequence: CDR1 MGHRA, CDR2 YSYEKL. Trimming took 4 bases from V and 2 from J; bases not matched to a gene: 5. The CDR3 is 15 amino acids. CDR3 in amino acids: CASSRGGTSAYEQYF. CDR3 nucleotide sequence: TGCGCCAGCAGCCGAGGGGGGACTAGCGCCTACGAGCAGTACTTC.

The rearrangement joins TRBV19 to TRBJ2-7; 13 nucleotides agree with TRBD2. The CDR3 spans 17 residues. V gave up 5 bases and J gave up 0 bases; unmatched junction bases: 7. Germline loops: CDR1 LNHDA, CDR2 SQIVND (reference sequence). In DNA, the CDR3 is TGTGCCAGTAGTCCCAGGACTAGCGGGGGCCGCTCCTACGAGCAGTACTTC. Its translation is CASSPRTSGGRSYEQYF. Drawing the rest from reference TRBV19 and TRBJ2-7, the complete variable domain is DGGITQSPKYLFRKEGQNVTLSCEQNLNHDAMYWYRQDPGQGLRLIYYSQIVNDFQKGDIAEGYSVSREKKESFPLTVTSAQKNPTAFYLCASSPRTSGGRSYEQYFGPGTRLTVT.

The chain is built from TRBV3-1 (or the pseudogene TRBV3-2) and TRBJ2-1; 8 nucleotides agree with TRBD2. The CDR3 sequence is 15 residues long. CDR1 LGHDT and CDR2 YNNKEL come from the germline V gene (reference sequence). J lost 10 bases, V lost 1 base, and 9 bases had no gene match. In nucleotides, the CDR3 is TGTGCCAGCAGCCAAGGGACTAGCCTGAGAAGAGAGCAGTTCTTC. It is translated as CASSQGTSLRREQFF.

The V call is TRBV9, the J call TRBJ2-3; 10 bases are a match to TRBD2. The CDR3 has 16 residues. Losses at the gene ends were 4 bases for V and 7 bases for J; bases not matched to a gene: 12. Germline assignment: CDR1 SGDLS and CDR2 YYNGEE. CDR3 nucleotides: TGTGCCAGCAGCCCCCGCATAATAGCGGGGGGAAATACGCAGTATTTT. Its protein is CASSPRIIAGGNTQYF.

With regard to this clone: This same CDR3 is encoded by further DNA sequences in the sample. V and J are TRBV27 and TRBJ2-7; 8 bases fit TRBD2. Germline CDR1 is MNHEY and CDR2 is SMNVEV (reference sequence). Trimming at V came to 5 bases and at J to 1 base, leaving 4 bases not matched to a gene. This CDR3 comprises 14 residues. DNA for the CDR3: TGTGCCAGCAGTCTGAGCGGGGGTTCCTACGAGCAGTACTTC. Protein: CASSLSGGSYEQYF.

The V gene is TRBV9, the J gene TRBJ2-5; 12 positions agree with TRBD2. The CDR3 spans 15 residues. Germline V gives CDR1 SGDLS, CDR2 YYNGEE. V was clipped by 4 bases and J by 4 bases; unmatched bases: 5. The CDR3 protein is CASSTLAGGRETQYF. CDR3 sequence (DNA): TGTGCCAGCAGCACCCTAGCGGGGGGGCGAGAGACCCAGTACTTC.

This clone occurred a few times. The chain combines TRBV7-9 with TRBJ2-2; 14 nucleotides align to TRBD2. Germline CDR1 is SEHNR and CDR2 is FQNEAQ (reference sequence). J was trimmed by 3 bases and V by 5 bases; bases with no gene match: 11. The CDR3 sequence is 19 residues long. CDR3 protein: CASSPKDGTSGGHTGELFF. CDR3 DNA sequence: TGTGCCAGCAGCCCAAAGGATGGGACTAGCGGGGGTCACACCGGGGAGCTGTTTTTT.

The chain links TRBV11-3 to TRBJ2-7, with D possibly TRBD1 on 5 matching bases. The germline V gene has CDR1 SGHNT and CDR2 YENEEA. The length of the CDR3 is 12 residues. Trimming removed 2 bases from V and 6 bases from J, with 8 bases in between. In nucleotides, the CDR3 is TGTGCCAGCAGCTTACAGGGCTCCGAGCAGTACTTC. This codes for CASSLQGSEQYF.

The V call is TRBV7-9, the J call TRBJ2-6, with a tentative D call TRBD1 (5 bases). Trimming left V 2 bases short and J 0 bases short, with 17 bases between. From germline, CDR1 is SEHNR and CDR2 FQNEAQ (reference sequence). This CDR3 spans 19 amino acids. CDR3 DNA: TGTGCCAGCAGCTTATTAAGGCAGGGTATAATCTCTGGGGCCAACGTCCTGACTTTC. Its translation is CASSLLRQGIISGANVLTF.

A single count supports this clone. The chain recombines TRBV28 with TRBJ2-3, with D possibly being TRBD2 (7 bases). The germline gives CDR1 MDHEN, CDR2 SYDVKM. CDR3 length: 17 residues. Between the trimmed V and J ends, which lost 5 bases and 0 bases, there was a span of 18 bases. The CDR3 DNA reads as TGTGCCAGCAGTGCCTTATGGGCGGGGGCCAGCACAGATACGCAGTATTTT. Translation gives CASSALWAGASTDTQYF.

The genes are TRBV7-9 and TRBJ1-2; maybe TRBD1 (5 bases). Germline values: CDR1 SEHNR, CDR2 FQNEAQ (reference sequence). This CDR3 comprises 15 residues. Trimming shortened V by 4 bases and J by 3 bases, and 15 bases separated the two germline ends. The CDR3 spells CASSSTNSGYYGYTF. The CDR3, as DNA: TGTGCCAGCAGCTCGACCAACTCAGGGTACTATGGCTACACCTTC.

The chain has TRBV5-5 and TRBJ2-7; no definite D call. Looked up from germline, CDR1 is SGHKS and CDR2 is YYEKEE (reference sequence). The V and J ends lost 0 bases and 5 bases respectively, with 12 bases between them. The CDR3 contains 14 residues. The CDR3 region has the DNA TGTGCCAGCAGCTTGGCACTGGTTCCCAACGAGCAGTACTTC. As protein: CASSLALVPNEQYF.

The chain uses TRBV6-2 or TRBV6-3 and TRBJ1-2; 8 nucleotides line up with TRBD1. The CDR3 spans 14 residues. Trimming removed 5 bases from V and 5 bases from J; junction bases left unmatched: 7. The germline V gene has CDR1 MNHEY and CDR2 SVGEGT. CDR3 amino acids: CASSKPQGGYGYTF. Here the CDR3 DNA reads TGTGCCAGCAGTAAACCACAGGGGGGATATGGCTACACCTTC.

A few counts support this clone. This sequence joins TRBV7-9 and TRBJ1-5; TRBD1 matches at 7 bases. CDR3 length: 16 residues. The germline V gene encodes CDR1 SEHNR and CDR2 FQNEAQ (reference sequence). With V trimmed by 5 bases and J by 0 bases, 7 bases remained unmatched. The CDR3 DNA is TGTGCCAGCAGCCAGGAGGACAGGTCTAGCAATCAGCCCCAGCATTTT. This codes for CASSQEDRSSNQPQHF. The full variable domain, in which reference TRBV7-9 and TRBJ1-5 provide the parts outside the CDR3, is DTGVSQNPRHKITKRGQNVTFRCDPISEHNRLYWYRQTLGQGPEFLTYFQNEAQLEKSRLLSDRFSAERPKGSFSTLEIQRTEQGDSAMYLCASSQEDRSSNQPQHFGDGTRLSIL.

CDR3 amino acids: CASSQVSSGVGDTQYF. The DNA for the CDR3 is TGTGCCAGCAGCCAAGTTTCTAGCGGGGTAGGAGATACGCAGTATTTT. This chain uses TRBV3-1 (or the pseudogene TRBV3-2) with TRBJ2-3, with TRBD2 identical over 9 bases. Germline V gene lookup returns CDR1 LGHDT and CDR2 YNNKEL (reference sequence). The V and J ends lost 1 base and 5 bases, in that order; junction bases with no gene match: 7. The CDR3 totals 16 residues.

The CDR3 here is CASSFRGSNYGYTF. The CDR3 DNA follows: TGTGCCAGCAGCTTTCGCGGCAGCAACTATGGCTACACCTTC. The chain is built from TRBV7-8 and TRBJ1-2; D unresolved. Germline loops: CDR1 SGHVS, CDR2 FQNEAQ. The CDR3 totals 14 residues. Trimming removed 3 bases from V and 2 bases from J, with 10 bases in between.

V is TRBV5-4 and J is TRBJ2-3; the D gene is possibly TRBD2 (6 bases). Germline V gene sequence: CDR1 SGHNT, CDR2 YYREEE (reference sequence). This CDR3 has 15 residues. V gave up 0 bases and J gave up 4 bases, with 12 bases separating them. The CDR3 nucleotides are TGTGCCAGCAGCTTGGAGTCCGGGGGTTCAGATACGCAGTATTTT. Its protein is CASSLESGGSDTQYF.

CDR3 amino acids: CASSLPRANYGYTF. The CDR3 DNA follows: TGTGCCAGCAGCTTACCCCGAGCTAACTATGGCTACACCTTC. The V gene is TRBV11-2, the J gene TRBJ1-2; D gene ambiguous. CDR3 length: 14 residues. From germline, CDR1 is SGHAT and CDR2 FQNNGV. V shed 2 bases and J shed 0 bases, with 7 bases lying between them.

The chain has TRBV7-2 and TRBJ2-2; the match to TRBD2 covers 11 bases. The CDR3 contains 19 residues. The germline V gene encodes CDR1 SGHTA and CDR2 FQGNSA. The J segment lost 0 bases and the V segment lost 0 bases, leaving 6 bases of the junction unmatched. CDR3: CASSLAASGGLSNTGELFF. The CDR3 coding sequence is TGTGCCAGCAGCTTAGCGGCTAGCGGGGGGCTGTCGAACACCGGGGAGCTGTTTTTT.

V gene TRBV20-1 combines with J gene TRBJ2-3, with TRBD2 matching over 11 bases. The CDR3 loop spans 16 amino acids. Germline CDR1 DFQATT, CDR2 SNEGSKA (reference sequence). V was clipped by 3 bases and J by 0 bases; unmatched bases: 5. CDR3 protein: CSASVLAGGSTDTQYF. CDR3 bases: TGCAGTGCTAGTGTTTTAGCGGGGGGGAGCACAGATACGCAGTATTTT.

The V call is TRBV2, the J call TRBJ1-2; TRBD1 agrees at 7 bases. The V gene's germline CDR1 is SNHLY and CDR2 FYNNEI. After removal of 4 bases from V and 8 bases from J, the junction contained 7 bases not matched to a gene. This CDR3 is 13 amino acids long. In DNA, the CDR3 is TGTGCCAGCAGTGCATTAGGGGGCGGCGGCTACACCTTC. It yields the protein CASSALGGGGYTF. The entire variable domain, with the rest obtained from reference TRBV2 and TRBJ1-2, is as follows: EPEVTQTPSHQVTQMGQEVILRCVPISNHLYFYWYRQILGQKVEFLVSFYNNEISEKSEIFDDQFSVERPDGSNFTLKIRSTKLEDSAMYFCASSALGGGGYTFGSGTRLTVV.

The rearrangement joins TRBV3-1 (or the pseudogene TRBV3-2) to TRBJ2-5; TRBD1 might be the D (5 bases). CDR3 length equals 12 residues. With 5 bases removed from V and 4 bases from J, the gap between germline ends came to 8 bases. Germline loops: CDR1 LGHDT, CDR2 YNNKEL (reference sequence). The CDR3 protein is CASSDSRETQYF. CDR3 bases: TGTGCCAGCAGCGACAGTAGAGAGACCCAGTACTTC.

The chain couples TRBV3-1 (or the pseudogene TRBV3-2) to TRBJ2-5; tentative D call: TRBD1 (5 bases). Deletions cut 0 bases from V and 6 bases from J, with 11 bases between. The CDR3 is 14 residues long. Germline V CDR1 and CDR2: LGHDT, YNNKEL (reference sequence). CDR3 sequence (DNA): TGTGCCAGCAGCCAAGACCGCCAGGGAAAGACCCAGTACTTC. It yields the protein CASSQDRQGKTQYF.

The chain joins TRBV28 to TRBJ2-2; weak D call: TRBD2 (5 bases). Trimming took off 5 bases at V and 5 bases at J, with 18 bases between the two ends. The CDR3 length is 16 residues. Germline CDR1 is MDHEN and CDR2 is SYDVKM. The CDR3 sequence is CASSGVQRPLTGELFF. The CDR3 DNA is TGTGCCAGCAGTGGGGTTCAGCGGCCATTAACCGGGGAGCTGTTTTTT.

CDR3 DNA sequence: TGCGCCAGCAGCCAAGATATGCGGTTGGTCGGCTACACCTTC. It translates to CASSQDMRLVGYTF. V gene TRBV4-3 combines with J gene TRBJ1-2; D remains ambiguous. Germline lookup yields CDR1 LGHNA and CDR2 YSLEER. This CDR3 spans 14 amino acids. Trimming cost V 0 bases and J 8 bases, with 13 bases left between them.

The V and J genes are TRBV5-1 and TRBJ2-3; 7 nucleotides line up with TRBD1. The CDR3 extends over 15 amino acids. V lost 4 bases, J lost 2 bases, and 7 bases stayed unmatched. From germline, CDR1 is SGHRS and CDR2 YFSETQ. Here the CDR3 reads CASSPGQPNTDTQYF. The CDR3 nucleotides read TGCGCCAGCAGCCCGGGACAGCCAAACACAGATACGCAGTATTTT. The whole variable domain, filled in from reference TRBV5-1 and TRBJ2-3, reads KAGVTQTPRYLIKTRGQQVTLSCSPISGHRSVSWYQQTPGQGLQFLFEYFSETQRNKGNFPGRFSGRQFSNSRSEMNVSTLELGDSALYLCASSPGQPNTDTQYFGPGTRLTVL.

The genes are TRBV6-5 and TRBJ2-5; D perhaps matches TRBD2 (5 bases). The CDR3 consists of 13 residues. Germline CDR1 is MNHEY and CDR2 is SVGAGI. The V gene lost 8 bases and the J gene lost 4 bases, with 14 bases spanning the gap. DNA for the CDR3: TGTGCCAGCCGGGGAGCCCCCCGAGAGACCCAGTACTTC. Translated: CASRGAPRETQYF.

The V and J genes are TRBV24-1 and TRBJ2-7; D unresolved. The V gene's germline CDR1 is KGHDR and CDR2 SFDVKD. The V and J ends lost 3 bases and 0 bases respectively, with 5 bases between them. CDR3 length: 13 amino acids. CDR3 loop: CATSDTVSYEQYF. The CDR3 DNA follows: TGTGCCACCAGTGATACAGTCTCCTACGAGCAGTACTTC.

The CDR3 DNA reads TGTGCCAGCTCACCTCCTAGCGGGGCAGCCAATGAGCAGTTCTTC. Its translation is CASSPPSGAANEQFF. The rearrangement links TRBV18 to TRBJ2-1; 9 bases are shared with TRBD2. This CDR3 comprises 15 residues. Germline lookup yields CDR1 KGHSH and CDR2 LQKENI. V lost 3 bases, J lost 6 bases, and 6 bases stayed unmatched.